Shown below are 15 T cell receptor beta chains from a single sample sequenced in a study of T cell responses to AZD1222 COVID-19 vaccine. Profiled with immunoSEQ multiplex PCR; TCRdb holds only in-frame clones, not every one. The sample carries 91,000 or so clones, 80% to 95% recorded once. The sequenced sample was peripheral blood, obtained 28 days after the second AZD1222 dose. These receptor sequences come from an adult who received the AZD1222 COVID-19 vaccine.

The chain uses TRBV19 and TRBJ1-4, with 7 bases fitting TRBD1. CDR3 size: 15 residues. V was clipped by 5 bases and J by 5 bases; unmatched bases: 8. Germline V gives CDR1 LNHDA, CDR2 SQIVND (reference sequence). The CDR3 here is CASSFRDSRNEKLFF. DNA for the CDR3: TGTGCCAGTAGTTTCCGGGACAGCCGAAATGAAAAACTGTTTTTT. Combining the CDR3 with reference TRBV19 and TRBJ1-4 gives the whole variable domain DGGITQSPKYLFRKEGQNVTLSCEQNLNHDAMYWYRQDPGQGLRLIYYSQIVNDFQKGDIAEGYSVSREKKESFPLTVTSAQKNPTAFYLCASSFRDSRNEKLFFGSGTQLSVL.

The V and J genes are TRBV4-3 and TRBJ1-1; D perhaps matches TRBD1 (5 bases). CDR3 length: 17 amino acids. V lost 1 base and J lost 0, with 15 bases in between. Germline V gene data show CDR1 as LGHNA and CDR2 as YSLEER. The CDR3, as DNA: TGCGCCAGCAGCCAAGGGCGCAGGGTCGGGGTGAACACTGAAGCTTTCTTT. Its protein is CASSQGRRVGVNTEAFF.

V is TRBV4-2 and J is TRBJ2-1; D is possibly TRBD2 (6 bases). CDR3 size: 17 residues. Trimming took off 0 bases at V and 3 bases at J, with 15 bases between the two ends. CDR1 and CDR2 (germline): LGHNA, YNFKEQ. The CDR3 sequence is CASSQDLGTGGYNEQFF. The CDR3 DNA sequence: TGTGCCAGCAGCCAAGATCTCGGGACTGGGGGCTACAATGAGCAGTTCTTC.

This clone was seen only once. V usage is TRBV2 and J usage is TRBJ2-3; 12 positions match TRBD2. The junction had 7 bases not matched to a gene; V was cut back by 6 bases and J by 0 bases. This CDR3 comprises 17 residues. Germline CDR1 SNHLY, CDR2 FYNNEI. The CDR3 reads CASRDPTSGGSTDTQYF. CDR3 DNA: TGTGCCAGCAGGGACCCGACTAGCGGGGGCAGCACAGATACGCAGTATTTT.

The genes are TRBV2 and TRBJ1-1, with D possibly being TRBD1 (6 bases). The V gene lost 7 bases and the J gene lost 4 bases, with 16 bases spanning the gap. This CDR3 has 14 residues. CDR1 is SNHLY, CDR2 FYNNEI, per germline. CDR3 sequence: CASNEGRGATEAFF. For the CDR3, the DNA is TGTGCCAGCAACGAAGGGAGGGGGGCCACTGAAGCTTTCTTT.

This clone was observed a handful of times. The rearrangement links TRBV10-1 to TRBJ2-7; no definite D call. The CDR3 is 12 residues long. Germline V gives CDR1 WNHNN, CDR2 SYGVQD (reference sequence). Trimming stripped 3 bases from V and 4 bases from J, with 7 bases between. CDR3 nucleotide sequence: TGCGCCAGCAGTGAAGGCGTATACGAGCAGTACTTC. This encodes CASSEGVYEQYF.

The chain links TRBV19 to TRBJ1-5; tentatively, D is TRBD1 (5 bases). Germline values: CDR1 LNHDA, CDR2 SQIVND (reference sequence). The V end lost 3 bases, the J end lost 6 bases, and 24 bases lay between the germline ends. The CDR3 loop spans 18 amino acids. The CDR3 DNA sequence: TGTGCCAGTAGTATTCGGGGCCCCGTCGGGCCGGCCTCTCAGCCCCAGCATTTT. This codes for CASSIRGPVGPASQPQHF.

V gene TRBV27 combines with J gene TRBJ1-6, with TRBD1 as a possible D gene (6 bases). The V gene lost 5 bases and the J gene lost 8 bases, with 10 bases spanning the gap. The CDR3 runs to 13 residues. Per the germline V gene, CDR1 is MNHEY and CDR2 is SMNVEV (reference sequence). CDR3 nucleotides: TGTGCCAGCAGTAACAGGGTTTATTCACCCCTCCACTTT. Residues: CASSNRVYSPLHF.

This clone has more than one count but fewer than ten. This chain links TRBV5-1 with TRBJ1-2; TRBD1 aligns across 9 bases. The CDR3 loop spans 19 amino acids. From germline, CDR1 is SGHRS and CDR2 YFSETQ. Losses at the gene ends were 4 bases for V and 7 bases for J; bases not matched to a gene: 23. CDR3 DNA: TGCGCCAGCAGCCTTGACCCCGGACAGGGGAGCCCCAGTGTGAGTGGCTACACCTTC. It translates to CASSLDPGQGSPSVSGYTF.

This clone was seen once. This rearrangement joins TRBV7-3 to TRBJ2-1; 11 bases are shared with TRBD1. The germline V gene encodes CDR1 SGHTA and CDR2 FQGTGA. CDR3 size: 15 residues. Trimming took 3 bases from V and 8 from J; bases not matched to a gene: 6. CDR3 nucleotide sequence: TGTGCCAGCAGCTTGCGGGACAGGGGGTGGGATGAGCAGTTCTTC. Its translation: CASSLRDRGWDEQFF.

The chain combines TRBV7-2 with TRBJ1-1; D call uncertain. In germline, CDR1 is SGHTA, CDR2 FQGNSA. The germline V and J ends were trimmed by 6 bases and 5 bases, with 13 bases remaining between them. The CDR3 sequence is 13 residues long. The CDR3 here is CASRFAGETEAFF. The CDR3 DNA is TGTGCCAGCAGGTTTGCAGGTGAGACTGAAGCTTTCTTT.

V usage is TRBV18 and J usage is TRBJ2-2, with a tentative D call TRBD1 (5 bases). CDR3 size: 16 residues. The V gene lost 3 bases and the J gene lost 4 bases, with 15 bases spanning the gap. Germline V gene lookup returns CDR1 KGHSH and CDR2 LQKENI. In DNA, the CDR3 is TGTGCCAGCTCACCGTGGGCAGGGCAAGGCACCGGGGAGCTGTTTTTT. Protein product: CASSPWAGQGTGELFF. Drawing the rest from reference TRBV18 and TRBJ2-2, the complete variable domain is NAGVMQNPRHLVRRRGQEARLRCSPMKGHSHVYWYRQLPEEGLKFMVYLQKENIIDESGMPKERFSAEFPKEGPSILRIQQVVRGDSAAYFCASSPWAGQGTGELFFGEGSRLTVL.

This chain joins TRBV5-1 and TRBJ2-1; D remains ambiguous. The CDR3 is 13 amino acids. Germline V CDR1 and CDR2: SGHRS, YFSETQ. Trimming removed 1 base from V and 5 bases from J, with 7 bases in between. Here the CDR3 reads CASSLSRDNEQFF. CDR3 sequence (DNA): TGCGCCAGCAGCTTGTCCCGGGACAATGAGCAGTTCTTC.

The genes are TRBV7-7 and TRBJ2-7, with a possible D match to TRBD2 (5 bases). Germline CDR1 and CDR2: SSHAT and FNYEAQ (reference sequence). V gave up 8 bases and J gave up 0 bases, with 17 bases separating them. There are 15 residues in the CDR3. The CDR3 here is CASWGDRQSSYEQYF. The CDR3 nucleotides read TGTGCCAGCTGGGGAGATAGGCAGAGCTCCTACGAGCAGTACTTC.

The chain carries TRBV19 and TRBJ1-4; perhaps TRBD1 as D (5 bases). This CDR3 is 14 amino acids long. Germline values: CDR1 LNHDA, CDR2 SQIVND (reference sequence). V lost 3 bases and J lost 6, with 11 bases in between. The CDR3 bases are TGTGCCAGTAGTATCCGAGGGGCGGATGAAAAACTGTTTTTT. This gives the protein CASSIRGADEKLFF. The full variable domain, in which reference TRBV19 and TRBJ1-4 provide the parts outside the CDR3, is DGGITQSPKYLFRKEGQNVTLSCEQNLNHDAMYWYRQDPGQGLRLIYYSQIVNDFQKGDIAEGYSVSREKKESFPLTVTSAQKNPTAFYLCASSIRGADEKLFFGSGTQLSVL.